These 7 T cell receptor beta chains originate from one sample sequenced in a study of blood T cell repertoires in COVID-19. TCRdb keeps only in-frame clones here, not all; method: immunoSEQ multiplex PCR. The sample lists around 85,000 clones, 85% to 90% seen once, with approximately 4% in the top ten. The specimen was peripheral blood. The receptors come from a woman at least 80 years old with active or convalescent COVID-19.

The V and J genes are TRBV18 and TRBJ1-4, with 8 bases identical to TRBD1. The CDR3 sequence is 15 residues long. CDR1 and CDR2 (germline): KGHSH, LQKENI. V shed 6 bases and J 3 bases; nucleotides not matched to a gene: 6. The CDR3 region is CASSPQGAANEKLFF. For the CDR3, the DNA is TGTGCCAGCTCTCCGCAGGGGGCGGCTAATGAAAAACTGTTTTTT.

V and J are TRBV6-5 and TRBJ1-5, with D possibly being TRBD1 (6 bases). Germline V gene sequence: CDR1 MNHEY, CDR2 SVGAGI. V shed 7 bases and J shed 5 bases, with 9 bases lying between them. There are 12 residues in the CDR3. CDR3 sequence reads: CASNGQYQPQHF. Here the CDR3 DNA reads TGTGCCAGCAATGGACAGTATCAGCCCCAGCATTTT.

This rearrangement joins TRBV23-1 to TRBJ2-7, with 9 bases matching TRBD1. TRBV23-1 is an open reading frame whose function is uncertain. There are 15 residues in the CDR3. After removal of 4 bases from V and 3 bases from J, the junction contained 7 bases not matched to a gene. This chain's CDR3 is CASSPPGQGYYEQYF. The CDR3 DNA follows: TGCGCCAGCAGTCCCCCGGGACAGGGATACTACGAGCAGTACTTC.

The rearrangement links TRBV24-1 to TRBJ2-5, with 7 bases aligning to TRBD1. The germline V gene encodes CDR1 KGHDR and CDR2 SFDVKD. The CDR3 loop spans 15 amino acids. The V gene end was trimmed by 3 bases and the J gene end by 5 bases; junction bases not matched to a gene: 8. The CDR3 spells CATSDPGQVWETQYF. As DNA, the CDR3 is TGTGCCACCAGTGATCCCGGACAGGTTTGGGAGACCCAGTACTTC.

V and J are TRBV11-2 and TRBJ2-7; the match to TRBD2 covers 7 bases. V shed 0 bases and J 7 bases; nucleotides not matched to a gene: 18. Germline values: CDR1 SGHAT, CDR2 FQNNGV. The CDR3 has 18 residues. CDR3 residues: CASSLDPFGGGPRSEQYF. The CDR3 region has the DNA TGTGCCAGCAGCTTAGATCCATTCGGGGGAGGGCCGAGATCAGAGCAGTACTTC.

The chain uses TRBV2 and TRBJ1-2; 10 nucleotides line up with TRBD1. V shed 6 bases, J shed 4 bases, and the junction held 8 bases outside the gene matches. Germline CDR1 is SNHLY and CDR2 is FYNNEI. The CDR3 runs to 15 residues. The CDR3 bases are TGTGCCAGCAGGACAAGGACAGGGGGTCCCTATGGCTACACCTTC. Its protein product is CASRTRTGGPYGYTF.

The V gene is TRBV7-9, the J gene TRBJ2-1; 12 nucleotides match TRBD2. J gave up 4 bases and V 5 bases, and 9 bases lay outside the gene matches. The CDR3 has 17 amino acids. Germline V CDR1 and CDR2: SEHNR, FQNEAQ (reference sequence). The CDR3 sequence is CASSRGTSGPMYNEQFF. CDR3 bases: TGTGCCAGCAGCCGAGGGACTAGCGGGCCGATGTACAATGAGCAGTTCTTC.